Following are 28 T cell receptor beta chains from one sample sequenced in a study of Ad26.COV2.S vaccination and SARS-CoV-2 variants. Treatment defined: some 19 received Ad26.COV2.S at low or high dose, single or two shots; 5 received placebo; per-sample allocation not given. Day 63 after the first vaccine or placebo injection was the time point for sampling. TCRdb's table, derived via immunoSEQ multiplex PCR, lists solely in-frame clones and lacks some. The sample has about 480,000 clones; about 83% are singletons. Specimen: peripheral blood, collected in a trial of Ad26.COV2.S vaccine versus placebo. These receptors were collected from a person between 18 and 65 years old who received the Ad26.COV2.S COVID-19 vaccine or a placebo.

This CDR3 reads CASSLNLLNTEAFF. CDR3 bases: TGTGCCAGCAGCTTGAACCTTCTGAACACTGAAGCTTTCTTT. This sequence joins TRBV6-2 or TRBV6-3 and TRBJ1-1; D remains unclear. CDR3 size: 14 residues. Trimming removed 6 bases at V and 0 bases at J, with 11 bases between. CDR1 MNHEY and CDR2 SVGEGT come from the germline V gene.

The chain carries TRBV5-1 and TRBJ2-3; D is unclear. V gave up 0 bases and J gave up 6 bases, with 11 bases separating them. CDR1 and CDR2 from the germline V gene are SGHRS and YFSETQ. The CDR3 is made up of 14 amino acids. The CDR3 nucleotides read TGCGCCAGCAGCTTGGCGGCAGCGTCGGATACGCAGTATTTT. Translating gives CASSLAAASDTQYF.

The DNA for the CDR3 is TGTGCCAGCAGTTCGGGGACTAGCGGGACGAATGAGCAGTTCTTC. It is translated as CASSSGTSGTNEQFF. J is TRBJ2-1 and V is TRBV27; 13 bases line up with TRBD2. V dropped 4 bases and J dropped 7; count of bases not matched to a gene: 4. The CDR3 is made up of 15 amino acids. CDR1 and CDR2 from the germline V gene are MNHEY and SMNVEV (reference sequence).

This chain joins TRBV4-3 and TRBJ2-7, with TRBD2 identical over 9 bases. This CDR3 has 14 residues. The V gene's germline CDR1 is LGHNA and CDR2 YSLEER. Germline trimming cut 4 bases from V and 6 bases from J; bases unmatched to any gene: 7. This CDR3 reads CASSLAGAGGEQYF. The DNA of the CDR3 is TGCGCCAGCAGCCTAGCGGGGGCCGGAGGCGAGCAGTACTTC.

The chain joins TRBV29-1 to TRBJ1-2; D unresolved. The CDR3 consists of 12 residues. Trimming took off 4 bases at V and 3 bases at J, with 9 bases between the two ends. Germline CDR1 SQVTM, CDR2 ANQGSEA. The CDR3 is CSVARTHYGYTF. The CDR3 DNA follows: TGCAGCGTTGCGCGTACCCACTATGGCTACACCTTC.

The V gene is TRBV16, the J gene TRBJ1-5; possibly TRBD1 for D (5 bases). Germline loops: CDR1 KGHSY, CDR2 FQNENV. The CDR3 loop spans 16 amino acids. The V and J ends lost 1 base and 7 bases respectively, with 17 bases between them. CDR3 DNA: TGTGCCAGCAGCCAATTGCAGGGAAAGGGGCCCCAGCCCCAGCATTTT. Translated, it gives CASSQLQGKGPQPQHF.

The chain recombines TRBV10-3 with TRBJ1-3, with 7 bases lining up with TRBD1. CDR3 length: 16 residues. V dropped 2 bases and J dropped 0; count of bases not matched to a gene: 4. The germline V gene encodes CDR1 ENHRY and CDR2 SYGVKD. Written as DNA, the CDR3 is TGTGCCATCAGTGAGCAGGGGGTAAGCTCTGGAAACACCATATATTTT. Translated, it gives CAISEQGVSSGNTIYF.

The CDR3 DNA sequence: TGTGCCAGCAGCGAGGGGACTAGCGGCTCCTACAATGAGCAGTTCTTC. Protein sequence: CASSEGTSGSYNEQFF. V is TRBV7-8 and J is TRBJ2-1; 11 nucleotides line up with TRBD2. V shed 5 bases, J shed 0 bases, and the junction held 3 bases outside the gene matches. Germline CDR1 is SGHVS and CDR2 is FQNEAQ. This CDR3 is built from 16 residues.

The chain recombines TRBV7-2 with TRBJ1-1; no definite D call. This CDR3 contains 14 residues. The germline CDR1 and CDR2 sequences are SGHTA and FQGNSA. V lost 0 bases and J 0 bases, leaving 5 bases between the germline ends. In nucleotides, the CDR3 is TGTGCCAGCAGCTTAGCCCAAATGAACACTGAAGCTTTCTTT. It codes for CASSLAQMNTEAFF.

This chain uses TRBV2 with TRBJ2-2; 8 nucleotides align to TRBD1. Germline V CDR1 and CDR2: SNHLY, FYNNEI. The CDR3 is 14 residues long. J gave up 4 bases and V 3 bases, and 1 base lay outside the gene matches. CDR3 in DNA: TGTGCCAGCAGTGAGACAGGGGCCACCGGGGAGCTGTTTTTT. Its protein is CASSETGATGELFF.

V usage is TRBV6-5 and J usage is TRBJ2-3; 9 bases line up with TRBD2. With V trimmed by 4 bases and J by 3 bases, 8 bases remained unmatched. This CDR3 is built from 16 residues. Germline V gene data show CDR1 as MNHEY and CDR2 as SVGAGI. The CDR3: CASSSFAGGGTDTQYF. For the CDR3, the DNA is TGTGCCAGCAGTTCTTTTGCGGGAGGGGGGACAGATACGCAGTATTTT.

V and J are TRBV20-1 and TRBJ2-7, with D possibly TRBD2 on 6 matching bases. V was trimmed by 1 base and J by 7 bases, leaving 8 bases between them. The CDR3 sequence is 11 residues long. Germline loops: CDR1 DFQATT, CDR2 SNEGSKA (reference sequence). The CDR3 region has the DNA TGCAGTGCTAGAGCGGGGACTGAGCAGTACTTC. This encodes CSARAGTEQYF.

In DNA, the CDR3 is TGTGCCACCAGTCAAGCACAGGGGGTGGGCGTCCTGACTTTC. This encodes CATSQAQGVGVLTF. This chain connects TRBV24-1 to TRBJ2-6; 8 nucleotides match TRBD1. This CDR3 comprises 14 residues. The germline CDR1 and CDR2 sequences are KGHDR and SFDVKD. V gave up 6 bases and J gave up 12 bases; unmatched junction bases: 9.

CDR3 protein: CASSTGSSSYNEQFF. The CDR3, as DNA: TGTGCCAGTAGCACCGGGTCTAGCTCCTACAATGAGCAGTTCTTC. This chain uses TRBV19 with TRBJ2-1; no firm D call. Trimming left V 6 bases short and J 0 bases short, with 12 bases between. The V gene's germline CDR1 is LNHDA and CDR2 SQIVND (reference sequence). The CDR3 has 15 amino acids.

The chain joins TRBV28 to TRBJ1-2; D may be TRBD1 (6 bases). V shed 8 bases and J shed 4 bases, with 20 bases lying between them. Per germline, CDR1 MDHEN and CDR2 SYDVKM. The CDR3 loop spans 15 amino acids. CDR3 sequence: CASSIPTGDVYGYTF. The DNA of the CDR3 is TGTGCCAGCTCCATCCCGACAGGCGACGTCTATGGCTACACCTTC.

The chain carries TRBV28 and TRBJ1-6, with D perhaps matching TRBD1 (6 bases). This CDR3 is built from 16 residues. Germline lookup yields CDR1 MDHEN and CDR2 SYDVKM. Trimming stripped 7 bases from V and 9 bases from J, with 22 bases between. CDR3 loop: CASKGTGGTGFSPLHF. In DNA, the CDR3 is TGTGCCAGCAAGGGGACGGGGGGCACAGGTTTTTCACCCCTCCACTTT.

In this sample, this clone turned up once. The genes are TRBV3-1 (or the pseudogene TRBV3-2) and TRBJ2-1; 10 bases are shared with TRBD2. The CDR3 loop spans 16 amino acids. Germline assignment: CDR1 LGHDT and CDR2 YNNKEL (reference sequence). V was clipped by 2 bases and J by 3 bases; unmatched bases: 4. CDR3 amino acids: CASSQIASGGYNEQFF. The CDR3 bases are TGTGCCAGCAGCCAAATCGCTAGCGGGGGCTACAATGAGCAGTTCTTC.

The chain combines TRBV10-3 with TRBJ2-7; TRBD1 aligns across 7 bases. This CDR3 has 14 residues. Germline V gene lookup returns CDR1 ENHRY and CDR2 SYGVKD. J gave up 4 bases and V 4 bases, and 7 bases lay outside the gene matches. CDR3 region: CAISGGDREYEQYF. CDR3 DNA: TGTGCCATCAGTGGCGGAGACAGGGAATACGAGCAGTACTTC.

The chain links TRBV24-1 to TRBJ2-1; D perhaps matches TRBD2 (6 bases). V was pared by 4 bases and J by 0 bases, with 12 bases between. This CDR3 has 16 residues. The V gene's germline CDR1 is KGHDR and CDR2 SFDVKD. The CDR3 DNA is TGTGCCACCAGTGACCCGGACGGGAGCTCCTACAATGAGCAGTTCTTC. This encodes CATSDPDGSSYNEQFF.

This rearrangement joins TRBV14 to TRBJ1-2; no clear D gene. CDR1 and CDR2 from the germline V gene are SGHDN and FVKESK. The germline V and J ends were trimmed by 1 base and 2 bases, with 5 bases remaining between them. The CDR3 is 13 residues long. The CDR3 DNA reads as TGTGCCAGCAGCCAAGGAAACAACTATGGCTACACCTTC. Amino acid sequence: CASSQGNNYGYTF.

This chain links TRBV19 with TRBJ2-1; no definite D call. CDR1 LNHDA and CDR2 SQIVND come from the germline V gene (reference sequence). Trimming left V 3 bases short and J 4 bases short, with 7 bases between. The CDR3 runs to 13 residues. The chain's CDR3 is CASSMGNYNEQFF. DNA for the CDR3: TGTGCCAGTAGTATGGGCAATTACAATGAGCAGTTCTTC. Using reference TRBV19 and TRBJ2-1 for the parts outside the CDR3, the full variable domain is DGGITQSPKYLFRKEGQNVTLSCEQNLNHDAMYWYRQDPGQGLRLIYYSQIVNDFQKGDIAEGYSVSREKKESFPLTVTSAQKNPTAFYLCASSMGNYNEQFFGPGTRLTVL.

The chain links TRBV9 to TRBJ2-2; 10 nucleotides line up with TRBD2. Germline V CDR1 and CDR2: SGDLS, YYNGEE. The CDR3 sequence is 15 residues long. V lost 6 bases and J lost 5; bases outside the gene matches: 7. Here the CDR3 reads CASKYGLAETGELFF. CDR3 nucleotides: TGTGCCAGCAAATACGGACTAGCGGAAACCGGGGAGCTGTTTTTT.

This chain links TRBV10-3 with TRBJ1-2; 10 bases line up with TRBD1. The CDR3 contains 16 residues. The germline V gene has CDR1 ENHRY and CDR2 SYGVKD. Trimming at V came to 3 bases and at J to 5 bases, leaving 9 bases not matched to a gene. The CDR3 region has the DNA TGTGCCATCAGTGATCCGACAGGGGGCGTTGGGTATGGCTACACCTTC. This codes for CAISDPTGGVGYGYTF.

This chain uses TRBV27 with TRBJ1-5, with a possible D match to TRBD1 (5 bases). The CDR3 is 14 residues long. Per germline, CDR1 MNHEY and CDR2 SMNVEV (reference sequence). V was clipped by 6 bases and J by 4 bases, with 13 bases between them. CDR3 sequence reads: CASSQGSTNQPQHF. The CDR3 DNA reads as TGTGCCAGCAGCCAGGGATCGACAAATCAGCCCCAGCATTTT.

V usage is TRBV5-5 and J usage is TRBJ2-3, with TRBD2 identical over 7 bases. The J segment lost 0 bases and the V segment lost 6 bases, leaving 13 bases of the junction unmatched. CDR1 is SGHKS and CDR2 is YYEKEE in the germline V gene (reference sequence). The CDR3 sequence is 17 residues long. The CDR3: CASTFWGLTFSTDTQYF. The CDR3 DNA reads TGTGCCAGCACCTTCTGGGGACTAACCTTTAGCACAGATACGCAGTATTTT.

In this sample, this clone turned up once. The CDR3 coding sequence is TGTGCCAGCAGTCATCGGACTAGCGGCACAGATACGCAGTATTTT. As protein: CASSHRTSGTDTQYF. The chain recombines TRBV6-2 or TRBV6-3 with TRBJ2-3; 9 bases are shared with TRBD2. This CDR3 contains 15 residues. The V segment lost 5 bases and the J segment 1 base; nucleotides outside the gene matches: 4. The germline gives CDR1 MNHEY, CDR2 SVGEGT.

This chain connects TRBV9 to TRBJ1-2; 8 positions agree with TRBD1. CDR3 length: 14 residues. V gave up 5 bases and J gave up 5 bases; unmatched junction bases: 8. Per germline, CDR1 SGDLS and CDR2 YYNGEE. CDR3 loop: CASRRQGPPYGYTF. The CDR3 DNA is TGTGCCAGCAGGAGACAGGGGCCTCCATATGGCTACACCTTC.

V and J are TRBV11-1 and TRBJ2-7; tentative D call: TRBD1 (6 bases). V lost 5 bases, J lost 6 bases, and 11 bases lay in between. Germline assignment: CDR1 SGHAT and CDR2 FQDESV (reference sequence). The CDR3 is 12 amino acids. This CDR3 reads CASSRRGGEQYF. In nucleotides, the CDR3 is TGTGCCAGCAGCCGCAGGGGCGGCGAGCAGTACTTC.